This entry concerns a single T cell receptor beta chain. This clone was seen only a few times. Its recognized antigen is unknown. No per-base quality is available; no much larger clone lies one base away. Based on the germline V gene, the CDR1 and CDR2 sequences are SGDLS and YYNGEE. The cysteine opens and the phenylalanine closes a CDR3 of 15 amino acids. Kept here is only the CDR3 DNA, which spans 45 bases and is read in frame from base 1. V lost 0 bases and J lost 6 bases; the stretch between them is 16 bases long. The sample comes from a study of blood T cell repertoires in COVID-19 (dated by TCRdb to the early 2020s). Notes on the research overall: Collaborator samples came from the United States, Italy and Spain and covered acute and convalescent phases of COVID-19. The prospective study material was composed of cDNA or gDNA derived from T cells, B-cell-depleted T cells, or PBMCs. The dataset comprised deeply sampled blood TCRbeta repertoires from subjects exposed to, actively infected with, or recovered from COVID-19. The repertoires were made available in a free public database intended to serve as a resource for research on the immune response to SARS-CoV-2. The samples were drawn from the first 160 participants of the ongoing ImmuneRACE study and from some 1,300 subjects provided by 6 global collaborators. Nearly every sample came with metadata listing a de-identified subject ID, COVID-19 status, age in years and sex. Where HLA class I and class II types were available, the types were taken from metadata supplied by the sample provider, not from assay-based typing. The investigation overall reported the following: How much clinical and demographic metadata was included differed by source and by participant, and the metadata was provided uncurated.

One collaborating source in Seattle enrolled patients while the patients were actively infected and followed the patients over time throughout the course of disease. The collaborating institutions used their own protocols to collect whole blood in K2EDTA tubes. For TCRbeta analysis, collaborators shipped samples in one of three forms: frozen whole blood, isolated PBMCs, or DNA extracted from either of those sample types. The immunoSEQ Assay, a bias-controlled multiplex PCR, was used to amplify TCRbeta CDR3 regions from genomic DNA. In the source study's methods: Nucleated cell counts per sample were estimated from amplification of reference gene primers within the assay. Sequence reads were collapsed and filtered to measure the absolute abundance of every unique TCRbeta CDR3 rearrangement. Productive Simpson clonality was computed per sample as the square root of Simpson's diversity index over productive rearrangements. The table comes from immuneACCESS by way of TCRdb, which keeps in-frame sequences with V and J called. Part of the clones is missing from these tables; in studies checked, under half for an unresolved V gene and the rest for unknown reasons. V and J calls and clone size follow that table, whereas D and trimming were derived from the DNA. The sample yields around 430,000 clones; about 91% were counted once. Around 12% of the sample comes from the top ten.

The sequencing sample was made of peripheral blood. This TCR was recovered from a woman between 50 and 59 years old with COVID-19, enrolled during active disease. The chain couples TRBV9 to TRBJ2-7; TRBD2 is possibly the D segment (6 matching bases). The CDR3 protein: CASSVAMGLQSEQYF. The DNA sequence is given as TGTGCCAGCAGCGTAGCTATGGGACTCCAGTCCGAGCAGTACTTC.